The clone carrying this T cell receptor (beta chain) has ten or more counts. Antigen specificity is unknown. In TCRdb, the 5' RACE reads were re-called with MiXCR into one record per CDR3 protein. Seen here are roughly 1,500,000 distinct CDR3 sequences, around 33% observed once, and the top ten hold over 0.25%. The sample is drawn from a study of identical twins. Study-level points and caveats: Cross-sectional statistics underpinned the conclusions; the same donors were not followed.

The ends lost 4 bases at V and 4 bases at J; junction bases unmatched: 5. The germline gives CDR1 SQVTM, CDR2 ANQGSEA. The CDR3 length is 13 residues. The J gene is TRBJ2-7, the V gene TRBV29-1, with 9 bases that match TRBD2. Sequencing was performed on cord blood. This receptor was obtained from a newborn girl in good health. The CDR3 loop reads CSVGREGLYEQYF. The CDR3 DNA reads as TGCAGCGTTGGGCGGGAGGGTCTATACGAGCAGTACTTC.